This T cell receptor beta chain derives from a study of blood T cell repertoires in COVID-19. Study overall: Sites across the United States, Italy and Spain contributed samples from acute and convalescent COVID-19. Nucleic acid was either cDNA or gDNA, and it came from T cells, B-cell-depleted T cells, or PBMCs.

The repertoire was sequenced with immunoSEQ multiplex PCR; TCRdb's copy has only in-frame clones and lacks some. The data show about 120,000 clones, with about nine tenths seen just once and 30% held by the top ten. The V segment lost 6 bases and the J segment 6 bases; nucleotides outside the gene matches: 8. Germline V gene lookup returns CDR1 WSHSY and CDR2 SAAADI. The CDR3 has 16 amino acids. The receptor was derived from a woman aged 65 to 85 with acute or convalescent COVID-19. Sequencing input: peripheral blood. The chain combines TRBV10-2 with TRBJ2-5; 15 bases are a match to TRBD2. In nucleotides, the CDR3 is TGCGCCAGCAGCCGGACTAGCGGGGGGGCCGAAAAGACCCAGTACTTC. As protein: CASSRTSGGAEKTQYF.